This T cell receptor (beta chain) was obtained from a study of cytomegalovirus exposure and HLA in healthy donors. Data came from immunoSEQ multiplex PCR; TCRdb stores just in-frame clones and leaves some out. This table holds tens of thousands of clones, 85% found once. CDR1 MNHEY and CDR2 SMNVEV come from the germline V gene (reference sequence). The CDR3 contains 16 residues. The V gene end was trimmed by 5 bases and the J gene end by 1 base; junction bases not matched to a gene: 2. The rearrangement uses TRBV27 and TRBJ2-6; 10 bases match TRBD2. The source of this sequence is a young man in good health and CMV-seropositive. Sequencing was performed on PBMCs. The CDR3 DNA is TGTGCCAGCAGTCCACTAGCGGGATCTGGGGCCAACGTCCTGACTTTC. This gives the protein CASSPLAGSGANVLTF. Full variable domain (rest looked up from reference TRBV27 and TRBJ2-6): EAQVTQNPRYLITVTGKKLTVTCSQNMNHEYMSWYRQDPGLGLRQIYYSMNVEVTDKGDVPEGYKVSRKEKRNFPLILESPSPNQTSLYFCASSPLAGSGANVLTFGAGSRLTVL.